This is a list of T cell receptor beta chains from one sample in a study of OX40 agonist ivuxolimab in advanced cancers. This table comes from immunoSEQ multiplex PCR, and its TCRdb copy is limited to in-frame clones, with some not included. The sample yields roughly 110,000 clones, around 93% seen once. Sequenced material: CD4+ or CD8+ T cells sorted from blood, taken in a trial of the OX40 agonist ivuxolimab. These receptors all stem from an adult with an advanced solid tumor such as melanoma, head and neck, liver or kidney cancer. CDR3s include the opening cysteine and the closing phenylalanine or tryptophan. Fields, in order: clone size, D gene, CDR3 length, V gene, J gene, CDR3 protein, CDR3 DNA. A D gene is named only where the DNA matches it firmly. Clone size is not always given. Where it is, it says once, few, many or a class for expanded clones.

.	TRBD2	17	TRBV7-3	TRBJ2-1	CASSLLSGTSGYNEQFF	TGTGCCAGCAGCTTACTATCCGGGACTAGCGGCTACAATGAGCAGTTCTTC
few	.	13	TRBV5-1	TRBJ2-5	CASSLNNGETQYF	TGCGCCAGCAGCTTGAACAACGGAGAGACCCAGTACTTC
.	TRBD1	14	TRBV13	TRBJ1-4	CASSLQGAGEKLFF	TGTGCCAGCAGCTTACAGGGGGCCGGCGAAAAACTGTTTTTT
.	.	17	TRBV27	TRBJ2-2	CASSLSSTGVNTGELFF	TGTGCCAGCAGTTTATCCTCGACAGGTGTGAACACCGGGGAGCTGTTTTTT
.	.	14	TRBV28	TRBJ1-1	CASILGGGIPEAFF	TGTGCCAGCATCCTTGGGGGGGGCATTCCTGAAGCTTTCTTT
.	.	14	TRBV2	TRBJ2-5	CASSPRGTGETQYF	TGTGCCAGCAGCCCCAGGGGTACAGGGGAGACCCAGTACTTC
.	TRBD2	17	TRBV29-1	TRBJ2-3	CSVEPLWGSGSTDTQYF	TGCAGCGTTGAACCCCTGTGGGGTAGCGGGAGCACAGATACGCAGTATTTT
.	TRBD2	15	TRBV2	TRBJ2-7	CASSNSGREEDEQYF	TGTGCCAGCAGCAATTCAGGCCGGGAGGAGGACGAGCAGTACTTC
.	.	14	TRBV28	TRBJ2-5	CASSSTDLGETQYF	TGTGCCAGCAGCTCAACAGATTTGGGAGAGACCCAGTACTTC
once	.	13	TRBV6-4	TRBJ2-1	CASSQTEYNEQFF	TGTGCCAGCAGCCAGACAGAATACAATGAGCAGTTCTTC
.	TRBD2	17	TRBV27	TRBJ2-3	CASSYGLAGGGTDTQYF	TGTGCCAGCAGTTATGGCCTAGCGGGAGGCGGGACAGATACGCAGTATTTT
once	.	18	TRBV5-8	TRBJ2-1	CASSLQRKWREPDGEQFF	TGTGCCAGCAGCTTACAGAGAAAATGGCGGGAACCAGACGGTGAGCAGTTCTTC
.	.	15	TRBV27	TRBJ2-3	CASSWDLLSTDTQYF	TGTGCCAGCAGTTGGGACCTCCTTAGCACAGATACGCAGTATTTT
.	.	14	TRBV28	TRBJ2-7	CASSMTVTSYEQYF	TGTGCCAGCAGTATGACAGTGACCTCCTACGAGCAGTACTTC
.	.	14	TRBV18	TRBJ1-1	CASSPGGSPVKAFF	TGTGCCAGCTCACCAGGGGGGTCGCCAGTCAAAGCTTTCTTT
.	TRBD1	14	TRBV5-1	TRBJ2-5	CASSGTGTGETQYF	TGCGCCAGCAGCGGGACAGGGACTGGGGAGACCCAGTACTTC
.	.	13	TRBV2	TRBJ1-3	CASISETGNTIYF	TGTGCCAGCATTAGCGAGACTGGAAACACCATATATTTT
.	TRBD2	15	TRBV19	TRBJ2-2	CASGGDSKNTGELFF	TGTGCCAGCGGGGGGGACTCGAAGAACACCGGGGAGCTGTTTTTT
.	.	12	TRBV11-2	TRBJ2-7	CASSLAESEQYF	TGTGCCAGCAGCTTAGCAGAATCTGAGCAGTACTTC
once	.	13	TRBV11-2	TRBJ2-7	CASSPDQPYEQYF	TGTGCCAGCAGCCCGGACCAACCTTACGAGCAGTACTTC
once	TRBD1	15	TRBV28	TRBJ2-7	CASSPRDRVLGEQYF	TGTGCCAGCAGTCCAAGGGACAGGGTTTTGGGGGAGCAGTACTTC
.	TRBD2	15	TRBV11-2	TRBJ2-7	CASSLDSGSSYEQYF	TGTGCCAGCAGCTTAGATAGCGGGAGTTCCTACGAGCAGTACTTC
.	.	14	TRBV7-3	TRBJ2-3	CASSLGGTGDTQYF	TGTGCCAGCAGCTTAGGCGGGACCGGAGATACGCAGTATTTT
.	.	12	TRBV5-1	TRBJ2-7	CASSLRGLQQYF	TGCGCCAGCAGCTTGCGGGGGTTGCAGCAGTACTTC
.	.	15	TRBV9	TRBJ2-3	CASSPSERGTDTQYF	TGTGCCAGCAGCCCTAGCGAGAGGGGAACAGATACGCAGTATTTT
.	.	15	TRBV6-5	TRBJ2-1	CASRSSDLGGNEQFF	TGTGCCAGCAGGTCCTCGGACCTAGGGGGCAATGAGCAGTTCTTC
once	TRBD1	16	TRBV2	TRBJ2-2	CASSGGGTGTTGELFF	TGTGCCAGCAGTGGGGGCGGGACAGGGACGACCGGGGAGCTGTTTTTT
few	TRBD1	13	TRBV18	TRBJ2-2	CASSQGATGELFF	TGTGCCAGCTCACAGGGGGCGACCGGGGAGCTGTTTTTT
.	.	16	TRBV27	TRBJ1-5	CASSLRWGSGIQPQHF	TGTGCCAGCAGTTTACGTTGGGGGAGTGGGATTCAGCCCCAGCATTTT
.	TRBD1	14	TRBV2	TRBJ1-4	CASSADRGSEKLFF	TGTGCCAGCAGCGCGGACAGGGGATCAGAAAAACTGTTTTTT
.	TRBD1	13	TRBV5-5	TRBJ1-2	CASSDRVGYGYTF	TGTGCCAGCAGCGACAGGGTGGGCTATGGCTACACCTTC
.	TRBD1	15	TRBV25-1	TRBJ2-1	CATTDLQGAYNEQFF	TGTGCCACCACCGACCTACAGGGGGCCTACAATGAGCAGTTCTTC
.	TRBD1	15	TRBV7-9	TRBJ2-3	CASSTGQEQTDTQYF	TGTGCCAGCAGCACGGGACAGGAGCAGACAGATACGCAGTATTTT
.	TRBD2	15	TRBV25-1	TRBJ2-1	CASSRAGGSYNEQFF	TGTGCCAGCAGTCGAGCGGGAGGGTCCTACAATGAGCAGTTCTTC
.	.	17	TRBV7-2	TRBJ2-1	CASTLSLPGSSYNEQFF	TGTGCCAGCACCCTTAGTTTACCCGGGAGCTCCTACAATGAGCAGTTCTTC
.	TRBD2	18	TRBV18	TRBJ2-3	CASSPPRGLAGDPDTQYF	TGTGCCAGCTCACCACCGAGGGGACTAGCGGGAGATCCAGATACGCAGTATTTT
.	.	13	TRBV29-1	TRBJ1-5	CSVEVGGGQPQHF	TGCAGCGTTGAAGTGGGGGGGGGTCAGCCCCAGCATTTT
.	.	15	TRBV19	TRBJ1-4	CASTYSGTTNEKLFF	TGTGCCAGTACCTATTCCGGGACAACTAATGAAAAACTGTTTTTT
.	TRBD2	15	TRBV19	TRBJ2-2	CASSKGLAGTGELFF	TGTGCCAGTAGTAAAGGACTAGCGGGCACCGGGGAGCTGTTTTTT
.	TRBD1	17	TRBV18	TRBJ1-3	CASSPGKQGASGNTIYF	TGTGCCAGCTCACCGGGAAAACAGGGGGCATCGGGAAACACCATATATTTT
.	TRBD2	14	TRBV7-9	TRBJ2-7	CASSGTSGIREQYF	TGTGCCAGCAGCGGGACTAGCGGGATTCGCGAGCAGTACTTC
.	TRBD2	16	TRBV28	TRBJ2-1	CASSLPGGGRNNEQFF	TGTGCCAGCAGCCTACCCGGTGGCGGGAGGAACAATGAGCAGTTCTTC
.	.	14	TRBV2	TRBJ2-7	CASRFGNGNYEQYF	TGTGCCAGCAGATTTGGTAACGGAAACTACGAGCAGTACTTC
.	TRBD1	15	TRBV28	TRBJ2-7	CASRGGQGVSYEQYF	TGTGCCAGCAGGGGCGGACAGGGTGTCAGCTACGAGCAGTACTTC
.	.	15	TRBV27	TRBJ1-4	CASSLVGGQNEKLFF	TGTGCCAGCAGTTTAGTCGGGGGGCAGAATGAAAAACTGTTTTTT
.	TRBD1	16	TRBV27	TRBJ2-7	CASSRETTGVPYEQYF	TGTGCCAGCAGCCGAGAGACAACAGGGGTCCCCTACGAGCAGTACTTC
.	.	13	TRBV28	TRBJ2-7	CATLGKTTYEQYF	TGTGCCACTTTAGGGAAAACAACCTACGAGCAGTACTTC
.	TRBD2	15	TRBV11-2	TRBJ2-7	CASSSRLAGGYEQYF	TGTGCCAGCAGCTCCCGACTAGCGGGAGGTTACGAGCAGTACTTC
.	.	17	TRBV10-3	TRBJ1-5	CAISEWGDLSSNQPQHF	TGTGCCATCAGTGAGTGGGGGGACTTAAGTAGCAATCAGCCCCAGCATTTT